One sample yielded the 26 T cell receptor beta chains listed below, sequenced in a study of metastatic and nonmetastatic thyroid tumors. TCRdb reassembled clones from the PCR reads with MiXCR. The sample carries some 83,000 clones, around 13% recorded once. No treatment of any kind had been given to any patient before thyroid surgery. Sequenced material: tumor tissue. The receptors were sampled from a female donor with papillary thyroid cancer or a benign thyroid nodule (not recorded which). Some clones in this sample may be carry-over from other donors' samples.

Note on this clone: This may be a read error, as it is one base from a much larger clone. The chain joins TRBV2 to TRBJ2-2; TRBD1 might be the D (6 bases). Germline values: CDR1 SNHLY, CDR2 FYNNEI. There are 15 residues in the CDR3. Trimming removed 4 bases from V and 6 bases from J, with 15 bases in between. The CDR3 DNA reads TGTGCCAGCAGTGGGGATCAGGGGACGTCCGGGGAGCTGTTTTTT. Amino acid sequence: CASSGDQGTSGELFF.

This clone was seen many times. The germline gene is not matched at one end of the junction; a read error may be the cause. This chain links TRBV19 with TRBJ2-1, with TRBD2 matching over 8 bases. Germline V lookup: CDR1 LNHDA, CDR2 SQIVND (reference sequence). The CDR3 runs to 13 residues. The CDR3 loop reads CASVGRAYNEQFF. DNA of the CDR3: TGTGCCAGTGTCGGGAGGGCCTATAATGAGCAGTTCTTC.

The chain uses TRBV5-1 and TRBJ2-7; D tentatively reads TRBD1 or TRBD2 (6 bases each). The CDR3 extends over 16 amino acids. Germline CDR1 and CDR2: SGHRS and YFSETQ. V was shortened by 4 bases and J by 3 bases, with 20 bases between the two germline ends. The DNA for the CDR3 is TGCGCCAGCAGCCCGACGCGGGACACGATCTACTACGAGCAGTACTTC. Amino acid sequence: CASSPTRDTIYYEQYF.

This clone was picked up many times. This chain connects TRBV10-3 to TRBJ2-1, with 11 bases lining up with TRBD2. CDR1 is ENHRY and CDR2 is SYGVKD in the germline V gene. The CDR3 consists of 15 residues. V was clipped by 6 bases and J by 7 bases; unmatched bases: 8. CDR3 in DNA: TGTGCCATCAGCGTTAGCGGGAGGGGGGCGAATGAGCAGTTCTTC. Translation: CAISVSGRGANEQFF.

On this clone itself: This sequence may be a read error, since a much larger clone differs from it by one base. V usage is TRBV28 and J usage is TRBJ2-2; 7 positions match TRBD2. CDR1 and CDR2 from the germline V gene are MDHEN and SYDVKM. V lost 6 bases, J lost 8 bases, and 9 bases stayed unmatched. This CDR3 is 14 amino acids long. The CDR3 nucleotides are TGTGCCAGCAGCCGTGCAGTGGGAGGGGGGGAGCTGTTTTTT. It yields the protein CASSRAVGGGELFF.

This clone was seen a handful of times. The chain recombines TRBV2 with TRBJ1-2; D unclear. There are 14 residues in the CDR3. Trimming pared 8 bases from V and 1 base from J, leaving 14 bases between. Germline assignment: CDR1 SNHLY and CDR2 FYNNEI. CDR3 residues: CASHPLGRNYGYTF. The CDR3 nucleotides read TGTGCCAGCCATCCTTTGGGTCGTAACTATGGCTACACCTTC.

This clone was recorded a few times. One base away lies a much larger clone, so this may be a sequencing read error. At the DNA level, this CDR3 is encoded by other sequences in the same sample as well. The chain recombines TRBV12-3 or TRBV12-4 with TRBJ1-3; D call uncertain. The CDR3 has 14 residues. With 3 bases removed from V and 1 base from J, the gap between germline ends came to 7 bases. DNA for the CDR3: TGTGCCAGCAGTTTTGGCGGGTCTGGAAACACCATATATTTT. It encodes CASSFGGSGNTIYF.

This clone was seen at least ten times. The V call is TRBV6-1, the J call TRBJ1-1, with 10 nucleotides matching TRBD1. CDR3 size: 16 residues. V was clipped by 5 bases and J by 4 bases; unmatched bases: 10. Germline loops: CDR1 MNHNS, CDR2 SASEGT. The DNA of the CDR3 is TGTGCCAGCAGTCTCCCAGGACAGGGGGGGGGCACTGAAGCTTTCTTT. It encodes CASSLPGQGGGTEAFF.

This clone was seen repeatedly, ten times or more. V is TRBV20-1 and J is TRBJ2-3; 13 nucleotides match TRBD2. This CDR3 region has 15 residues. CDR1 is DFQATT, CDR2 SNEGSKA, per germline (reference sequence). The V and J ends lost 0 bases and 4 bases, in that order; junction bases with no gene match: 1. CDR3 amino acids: CSARDTSGRADTQYF. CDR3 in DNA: TGCAGTGCTAGAGATACTAGCGGGAGGGCAGATACGCAGTATTTT.

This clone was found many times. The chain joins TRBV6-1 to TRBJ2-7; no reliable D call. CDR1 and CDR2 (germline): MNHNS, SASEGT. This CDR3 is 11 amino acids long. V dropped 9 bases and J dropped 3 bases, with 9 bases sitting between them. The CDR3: CASVVNYEQYF. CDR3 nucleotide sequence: TGTGCCAGTGTGGTTAACTACGAGCAGTACTTC.

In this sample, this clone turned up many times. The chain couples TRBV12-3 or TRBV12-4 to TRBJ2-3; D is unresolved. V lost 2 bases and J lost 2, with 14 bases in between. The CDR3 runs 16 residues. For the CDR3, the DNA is TGTGCCAGCAGTTTACCCCGTGGGTGGGACACAGATACGCAGTATTTT. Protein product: CASSLPRGWDTDTQYF.

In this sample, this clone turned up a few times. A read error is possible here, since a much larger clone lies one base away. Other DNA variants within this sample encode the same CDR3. CDR3 sequence (DNA): TGTGCCAGCAGTCACGCCCTATATGGCTACACCTTC. As protein: CASSHALYGYTF. J is TRBJ1-2 and V is TRBV3-1; D gene unclear. V was shortened by 6 bases and J by 5 bases, with 10 bases between the two germline ends. The CDR3 contains 12 residues. Germline assignment: CDR1 LGHDT and CDR2 YNNKEL (reference sequence).

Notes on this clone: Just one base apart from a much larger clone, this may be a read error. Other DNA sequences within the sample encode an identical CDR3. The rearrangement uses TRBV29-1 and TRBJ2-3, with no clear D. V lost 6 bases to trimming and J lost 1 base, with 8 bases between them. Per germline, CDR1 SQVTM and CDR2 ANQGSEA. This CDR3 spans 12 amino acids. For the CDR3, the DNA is TGCAGCGTCAGTGACGGCACAGATACGCAGTATTTT. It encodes CSVSDGTDTQYF.

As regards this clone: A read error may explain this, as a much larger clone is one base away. The CDR3 reads CASIPGKNEQFF. CDR3 sequence (DNA): TGTGCCAGCATCCCGGGTAAAAATGAGCAGTTCTTC. The rearrangement uses TRBV6-1 and TRBJ2-1, with no clear D. Trimming removed 7 bases from V and 7 bases from J, with 11 bases in between. The CDR3 covers 12 residues. In germline, CDR1 is MNHNS, CDR2 SASEGT.

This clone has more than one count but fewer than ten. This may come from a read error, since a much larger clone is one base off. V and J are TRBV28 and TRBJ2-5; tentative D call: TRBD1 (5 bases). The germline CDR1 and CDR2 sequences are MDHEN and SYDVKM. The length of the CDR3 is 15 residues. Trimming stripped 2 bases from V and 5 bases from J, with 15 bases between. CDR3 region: CASSLPVRARETQYF. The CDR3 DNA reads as TGTGCCAGCAGTTTACCCGTCAGGGCAAGGGAGACCCAGTACTTC.

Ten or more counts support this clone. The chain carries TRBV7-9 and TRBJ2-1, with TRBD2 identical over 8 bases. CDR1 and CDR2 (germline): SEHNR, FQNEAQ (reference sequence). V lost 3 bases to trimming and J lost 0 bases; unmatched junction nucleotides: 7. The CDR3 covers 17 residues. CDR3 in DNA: TGTGCCAGCAGCTTGAGTGGGGCGGGAGGCTCCTACAATGAGCAGTTCTTC. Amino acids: CASSLSGAGGSYNEQFF.

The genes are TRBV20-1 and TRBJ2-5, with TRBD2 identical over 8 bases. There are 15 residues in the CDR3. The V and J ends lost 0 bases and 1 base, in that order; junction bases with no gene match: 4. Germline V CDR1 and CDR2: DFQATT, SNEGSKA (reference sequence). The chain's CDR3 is CSARDTGGTQETQYF. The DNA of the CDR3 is TGCAGTGCTAGAGATACGGGAGGGACCCAAGAGACCCAGTACTTC.

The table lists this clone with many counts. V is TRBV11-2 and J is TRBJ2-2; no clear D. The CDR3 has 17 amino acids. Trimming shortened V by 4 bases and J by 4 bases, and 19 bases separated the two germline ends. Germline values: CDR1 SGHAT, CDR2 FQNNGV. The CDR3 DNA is TGTGCCAGCAGCTCCGTCCGCCATGAGTCGGGCACCGGGGAGCTGTTTTTT. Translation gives CASSSVRHESGTGELFF. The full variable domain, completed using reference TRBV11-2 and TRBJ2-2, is EAGVAQSPRYKIIEKRQSVAFWCNPISGHATLYWYQQILGQGPKLLIQFQNNGVVDDSQLPKDRFSAERLKGVDSTLKIQPAKLEDSAVYLCASSSVRHESGTGELFFGEGSRLTVL.

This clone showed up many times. This CDR3 reads CASGLVVGTYQETQYF. The CDR3 DNA sequence: TGTGCTAGTGGTTTGGTAGTCGGGACTTACCAAGAGACCCAGTACTTC. The chain combines TRBV12-5 with TRBJ2-5, with D tentatively TRBD2 (6 bases). In germline, CDR1 is LGHNT, CDR2 FRNRAP. The CDR3 loop spans 16 amino acids. The V and J ends lost 0 bases and 0 bases respectively, with 11 bases between them.

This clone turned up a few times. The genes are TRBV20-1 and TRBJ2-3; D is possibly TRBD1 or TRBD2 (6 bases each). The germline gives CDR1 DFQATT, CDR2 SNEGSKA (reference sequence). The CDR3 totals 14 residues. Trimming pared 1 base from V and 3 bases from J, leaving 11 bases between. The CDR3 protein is CSARGWGATDTQYF. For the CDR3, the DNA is TGCAGTGCTAGAGGGTGGGGGGCGACAGATACGCAGTATTTT.

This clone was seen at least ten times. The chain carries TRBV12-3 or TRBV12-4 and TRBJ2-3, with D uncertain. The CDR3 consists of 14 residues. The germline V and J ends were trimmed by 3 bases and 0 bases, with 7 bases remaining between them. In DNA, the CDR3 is TGTGCCAGCAGTTTGGTCAGCAGCACAGATACGCAGTATTTT. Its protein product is CASSLVSSTDTQYF.

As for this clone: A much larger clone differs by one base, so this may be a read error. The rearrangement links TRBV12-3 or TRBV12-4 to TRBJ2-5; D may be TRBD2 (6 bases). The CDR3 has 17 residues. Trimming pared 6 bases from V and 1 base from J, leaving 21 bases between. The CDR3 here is CASSRGGAITLQETQYF. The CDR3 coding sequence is TGTGCCAGCAGCCGGGGAGGAGCTATCACCCTCCAAGAGACCCAGTACTTC.

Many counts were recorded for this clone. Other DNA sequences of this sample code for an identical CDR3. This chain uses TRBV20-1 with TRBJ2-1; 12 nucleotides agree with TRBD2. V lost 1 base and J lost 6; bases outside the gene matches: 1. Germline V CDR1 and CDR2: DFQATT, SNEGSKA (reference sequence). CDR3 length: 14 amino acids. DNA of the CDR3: TGCAGTGCTAGAGGACTAGCGGGAGTCAATGAGCAGTTCTTC. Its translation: CSARGLAGVNEQFF.

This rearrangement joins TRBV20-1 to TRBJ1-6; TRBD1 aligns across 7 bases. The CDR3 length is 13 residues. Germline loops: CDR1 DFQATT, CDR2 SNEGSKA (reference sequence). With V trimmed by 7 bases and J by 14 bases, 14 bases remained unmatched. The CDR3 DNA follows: TGCAGTGACGCTCCCGGGACAGCCAAATCCCTCCACTTT. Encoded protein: CSDAPGTAKSLHF.

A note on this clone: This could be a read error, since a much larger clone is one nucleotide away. The CDR3 region is CAISESGETRYF. The CDR3 DNA follows: TGTGCCATCAGTGAGTCGGGAGAGACCCGGTACTTC. The chain links TRBV10-3 to TRBJ2-5; D might be TRBD2 (5 bases). CDR1 and CDR2 from the germline V gene are ENHRY and SYGVKD. This CDR3 region has 12 residues.

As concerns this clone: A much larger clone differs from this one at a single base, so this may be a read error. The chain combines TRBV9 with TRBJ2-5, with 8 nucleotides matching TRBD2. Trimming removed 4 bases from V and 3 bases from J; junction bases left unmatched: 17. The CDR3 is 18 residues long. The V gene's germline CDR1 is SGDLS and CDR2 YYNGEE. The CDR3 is CASSPPGASGRLEETQYF. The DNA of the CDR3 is TGTGCCAGCAGCCCCCCGGGGGCTAGCGGGCGGCTTGAAGAGACCCAGTACTTC.